Listed below are T cell receptor beta chains from one sample, sequenced in a study of blood T cell repertoires in COVID-19. Clones were sequenced by immunoSEQ multiplex PCR, and TCRdb holds only the in-frame ones, with some missing. Of around 430,000 clones listed, around nine tenths are singletons. Sequencing used PBMCs or T cells enriched from blood (not recorded which). The receptors shown here come from a woman in her forties or fifties who had recovered from COVID-19. The CDR3 runs from the conserved cysteine through the conserved F or W. D genes are given only for firm matches. Only part of the rows carry a size: once, few, many, or a class if the clone is expanded.

v_gene	j_gene	d_gene	abundance	CDR3aa	CDR3nt
TRBV7-2	TRBJ1-5	NA	few	CASIPPGSEAYSNQPQHF	TGTGCCAGCATTCCCCCGGGATCCGAAGCCTATAGCAATCAGCCCCAGCATTTT
TRBV21-1	TRBJ2-7	NA	NA	CASSRTTSKGRSGGFRYEQYF	TGTGCCAGCAGCAGAACTACATCAAAGGGTCGTAGCGGGGGGTTCAGGTACGAGCAGTACTTC
TRBV9	TRBJ1-1	TRBD1	NA	CASSITGGHTEAFF	TGTGCCAGCAGCATCACAGGGGGCCACACTGAAGCTTTCTTT
TRBV7-9	TRBJ2-3	NA	NA	CASSSVLTDTQYF	TGTGCCAGCAGCTCGGTCCTCACAGATACGCAGTATTTT
TRBV28	TRBJ2-2	NA	NA	CASSPQRSGDGELFF	TGTGCCAGCAGCCCCCAACGGTCAGGGGACGGGGAGCTGTTTTTT
TRBV7-9	TRBJ2-4	TRBD1	NA	CASSFSQGVQNIQYF	TGTGCCAGCAGTTTTTCACAGGGGGTCCAAAACATTCAGTACTTC
TRBV19	TRBJ2-7	NA	NA	CASSLPGNSYEQYF	TGTGCCAGTAGTTTACCAGGTAACTCCTACGAGCAGTACTTC
TRBV25-1	TRBJ1-2	NA	NA	CASSESNPQPGGYGYTF	TGTGCCAGCAGTGAATCTAATCCCCAACCCGGGGGCTATGGCTACACCTTC
TRBV10-3	TRBJ1-2	TRBD1	NA	CAISWDRGQVYGYTF	TGTGCCATCAGTTGGGACAGGGGGCAGGTCTATGGCTACACCTTC
TRBV30	TRBJ2-1	NA	NA	CAWSVYVNGAGSEQFF	TGTGCCTGGAGTGTATACGTCAATGGGGCAGGTTCTGAGCAGTTCTTC
TRBV13	TRBJ1-2	NA	NA	CASSPTAGWGYTF	TGTGCCAGCAGCCCAACCGCAGGGTGGGGCTACACCTTC
TRBV18	TRBJ1-6	TRBD1	NA	CASSPTDRGPLHF	TGTGCCAGCTCACCGACGGACAGGGGACCCCTCCACTTT
TRBV7-9	TRBJ2-7	TRBD1	NA	CASSPKTGFSYEQYF	TGTGCCAGCAGCCCCAAGACAGGGTTCAGCTACGAGCAGTACTTC
TRBV2	TRBJ2-1	NA	NA	CASSEASRSGNEQFF	TGTGCCAGCAGTGAAGCGAGTCGATCGGGCAATGAGCAGTTCTTC
TRBV5-1	TRBJ2-3	NA	once	CASSLASVASTDTQYF	TGCGCCAGCAGCTTGGCCAGCGTCGCTAGCACAGATACGCAGTATTTT
TRBV28	TRBJ2-2	TRBD1	NA	CASSPGQAEAGELFF	TGTGCCAGCAGCCCGGGACAGGCCGAGGCCGGGGAGCTGTTTTTT
TRBV5-1	TRBJ2-1	TRBD1	NA	CASSTGQGRDEQFF	TGCGCCAGCAGCACGGGACAGGGGAGGGATGAGCAGTTCTTC
TRBV30	TRBJ1-1	TRBD1	NA	CAWGTQTGAITEAFF	TGTGCCTGGGGAACACAGACAGGGGCCATCACTGAAGCTTTCTTT
TRBV19	TRBJ1-1	NA	NA	CASSIGRRKDEAFF	TGTGCCAGTAGTATAGGGAGGCGGAAAGATGAAGCTTTCTTT
TRBV23-1	TRBJ1-4	NA	NA	CASSTADPNEKLFF	TGCGCCAGCAGCACAGCGGACCCAAATGAAAAACTGTTTTTT